One sample yielded the 9 T cell receptor beta chains listed below, sequenced in a study of metastatic and nonmetastatic thyroid tumors (dated by TCRdb to between 2020 and 2021). Before undergoing thyroid surgery, none of the patients had been given any kind of treatment. The method was PCR. The run used an Illumina HiSeq 4000. The public sequencing data were trimmed at Q25 with fastp and processed into clonotypes with MiXCR by TCRdb, which kept only in-frame beta chains. This sample lists fewer than 20,000 clones; less than 30% were detected once. Jointly, the top ten make up 15% to 17% of the sample. Sequencing was carried out using tumor tissue. Receptor source: a female donor with papillary thyroid cancer or a benign thyroid nodule (not recorded which). Some clones in this sample may be carry-over from other donors' samples.

The chain combines TRBV7-2 with TRBJ2-3; D remains unclear. This CDR3 comprises 14 residues. From germline, CDR1 is SGHTA and CDR2 FQGNSA. V was clipped by 2 bases and J by 3 bases, with 9 bases between them. DNA of the CDR3: TGTGCCAGCAGCTTACTGGGTTCAACAGATACGCAGTATTTT. It is translated as CASSLLGSTDTQYF.

This clone is labeled as medium-sized (0.01 to 0.1%). The sample carries other DNA sequences with the same CDR3. The gene calls are TRBV28 and TRBJ2-6, with 7 bases lining up with TRBD1. Germline loops: CDR1 MDHEN, CDR2 SYDVKM. J was trimmed by 1 base and V by 4 bases; bases with no gene match: 7. The CDR3 totals 17 residues. The CDR3 is CASSSLGGGSGANVLTF. The CDR3 DNA reads TGTGCCAGCAGTTCTCTAGGGGGCGGGTCTGGGGCCAACGTCCTGACTTTC.

This clone was counted only a few times. The rearrangement joins TRBV12-3 or TRBV12-4 to TRBJ2-7; TRBD2 might be the D (5 bases). V gave up 6 bases and J gave up 2 bases, with 14 bases separating them. The CDR3 runs 14 residues. The CDR3 DNA follows: TGTGCCAGCAGCCCTGATGACGGGGCCTACGAGCAGTACTTC. The encoded protein is CASSPDDGAYEQYF.

The V gene is TRBV6-1, the J gene TRBJ1-2, with D tentatively TRBD1 (5 bases). The V gene lost 1 base and the J gene lost 5 bases, with 14 bases spanning the gap. Germline V gives CDR1 MNHNS, CDR2 SASEGT. This CDR3 is 15 amino acids long. The CDR3 region is CASSEGQRIGYGYTF. The CDR3 DNA reads as TGTGCCAGCAGTGAAGGACAGCGAATCGGATATGGCTACACCTTC.

This clone was counted a few times. The chain has TRBV12-3 or TRBV12-4 and TRBJ1-1; no reliable D call. V lost 3 bases and J 1 base, leaving 18 bases between the germline ends. This CDR3 comprises 17 residues. The CDR3 sequence is CASSFGPLRRKNTEAFF. The CDR3 nucleotides are TGTGCCAGCAGTTTCGGTCCGTTGCGGAGGAAGAACACTGAAGCTTTCTTT.

This clone was seen ten or more times. The chain carries TRBV6-1 and TRBJ2-1; D not resolved. V lost 0 bases, J lost 6 bases, and 12 bases lay in between. The CDR3 is made up of 15 amino acids. Germline V lookup: CDR1 MNHNS, CDR2 SASEGT. The CDR3 loop reads CASSEAQRPPNEQFF. CDR3 coding DNA: TGTGCCAGCAGTGAAGCGCAGCGCCCCCCCAATGAGCAGTTCTTC.

V is TRBV28 and J is TRBJ1-1; unclear D gene. Germline CDR1 and CDR2: MDHEN and SYDVKM. This CDR3 spans 14 amino acids. Trimming removed 2 bases from V and 4 bases from J, with 11 bases in between. CDR3 DNA: TGTGCCAGCAGTTTACGAGGGCTGACCACTGAAGCTTTCTTT. It codes for CASSLRGLTTEAFF.

This clone has ten or more counts. With a much larger clone just one base away, this may be a read error. The chain recombines TRBV12-3 or TRBV12-4 with TRBJ2-1; 8 bases are a match to TRBD2. The CDR3 is 15 amino acids. The CDR3 loop reads CASSRGLAFYNERFF. In nucleotides, the CDR3 is TGTGCCAGCAGTCGCGGACTAGCTTTTTACAATGAGCGGTTCTTC.

This clone was found many times. The chain couples TRBV10-3 to TRBJ2-1, with TRBD2 identical over 10 bases. V dropped 4 bases and J dropped 4; count of bases not matched to a gene: 1. Germline CDR1 is ENHRY and CDR2 is SYGVKD. This CDR3 is built from 14 residues. CDR3 nucleotides: TGTGCCATCAGTGGGACTAGCGGATACAATGAGCAGTTCTTC. This encodes CAISGTSGYNEQFF.